This TCR beta chain was recorded in a study of T cell repertoires in cytomegalovirus infection. Overall study findings and caveats: Individuals carrying CMV plus the relevant HLA were identified by cumulative frequency of public TCR beta families. Dominating the ex vivo response were HLA-C-restricted CMV-specific TCR beta clonotypes.

TCRdb re-called the reads through MiXCR, storing one row per CDR3 protein. The data contain about 130,000 distinct CDR3 sequences, approximately 8.8% of them singletons. This clonotype was found once. Its antigen is unknown. V lost 8 bases and J 1 base, leaving 14 bases between the germline ends. CDR1 SQVTM and CDR2 ANQGSEA come from the germline V gene. This CDR3 region has 13 residues. What was sequenced was PBMCs. V and J are TRBV29-1 and TRBJ1-1; D is perhaps TRBD1 (6 bases). The sequence derives from a human donor in good health (CMV status not recorded). Some clones in this sample may be carry-over from other donors' samples. CDR3 nucleotide sequence: TGCAGCCCTTACAGGGACGCGAACACTGAAGCTTTCTTT. Residues: CSPYRDANTEAFF.